Shown below are 8 T cell receptor beta chains from a single sample sequenced in a study of cytomegalovirus exposure and HLA in healthy donors. It was with 60 Vbeta and 13 Jbeta primers that the PCR ran. Profiled with immunoSEQ multiplex PCR; TCRdb holds only in-frame clones, not every one. The sample consists of approximately 79,000 clones, 78% of them appearing once. The sample comprised PBMCs. All receptors derive from a male donor in good health and CMV-seropositive.

J is TRBJ1-4 and V is TRBV10-3; 8 bases are shared with TRBD1. V was clipped by 5 bases and J by 13 bases; unmatched bases: 9. The CDR3 covers 13 residues. The germline V gene has CDR1 ENHRY and CDR2 SYGVKD. CDR3 region: CAISPNGQGSLFF. The CDR3 region has the DNA TGTGCCATCAGTCCCAATGGACAGGGTTCACTGTTTTTT.

This clone was seen more than once but under ten times. This chain links TRBV6-6 with TRBJ2-7; D is unclear. This CDR3 contains 11 residues. Trimming stripped 10 bases from V and 3 bases from J, with 10 bases between. Germline CDR1 is MNHNY and CDR2 is SVGAGI (reference sequence). Written as DNA, the CDR3 is TGTGCCACCTCTCCTAGCTACGAGCAGTACTTC. This codes for CATSPSYEQYF.

This clone was picked up one time. The V call is TRBV28, the J call TRBJ1-2, with 11 bases aligning to TRBD1. The CDR3 covers 15 residues. The V and J ends lost 5 bases and 8 bases, in that order; junction bases with no gene match: 10. CDR1 and CDR2 from the germline V gene are MDHEN and SYDVKM. The CDR3 protein is CASSLGDRGIWGYTF. CDR3 sequence (DNA): TGTGCCAGCAGTCTGGGGGACAGGGGGATCTGGGGCTACACCTTC.

V usage is TRBV28 and J usage is TRBJ1-2; 12 bases map to TRBD1. The CDR3 is made up of 19 amino acids. Unmatched junction bases numbered 18, after V lost 6 bases and J lost 4 bases. Germline loops: CDR1 MDHEN, CDR2 SYDVKM. CDR3 protein: CASSGVSLWGQGAVYGYTF. Here the CDR3 DNA reads TGTGCCAGCAGCGGGGTTTCGTTATGGGGACAGGGGGCTGTCTATGGCTACACCTTC.

The V gene is TRBV18, the J gene TRBJ1-6, with 10 positions matching TRBD1. V lost 6 bases, J lost 1 base, and 9 bases stayed unmatched. The CDR3 contains 18 residues. Germline V lookup: CDR1 KGHSH, CDR2 LQKENI. The CDR3 sequence is CASSPTGGQTSYNSPLHF. The CDR3 bases are TGTGCCAGCTCCCCGACAGGGGGCCAGACATCCTATAATTCACCCCTCCACTTT.

The gene calls are TRBV28 and TRBJ1-2; 9 bases fit TRBD1. The germline CDR1 and CDR2 sequences are MDHEN and SYDVKM. This CDR3 region has 14 residues. V lost 4 bases and J lost 4; bases outside the gene matches: 4. The CDR3 sequence: CASSSGTGIYGYTF. For the CDR3, the DNA is TGTGCCAGCAGTTCTGGGACAGGGATCTATGGCTACACCTTC.

The chain couples TRBV7-2 to TRBJ2-5; D not resolved. V was trimmed by 5 bases and J by 5 bases, leaving 12 bases between them. The length of the CDR3 is 13 residues. The germline CDR1 and CDR2 sequences are SGHTA and FQGNSA. CDR3 nucleotides: TGTGCCAGCAGCCCCGAGTATCCGGAGACCCAGTACTTC. Translation: CASSPEYPETQYF.

V is TRBV6-4 and J is TRBJ1-1; the D gene is possibly TRBD1 (5 bases). V gave up 6 bases and J gave up 8 bases, with 25 bases separating them. In germline, CDR1 is MRHNA, CDR2 SNTAGT. The CDR3 loop spans 16 amino acids. For the CDR3, the DNA is TGTGCCAGCAGACCCTCAACTGACCGACACTCAGGGGAAGCTTTCTTT. It codes for CASRPSTDRHSGEAFF.